The subject of this entry is one T cell receptor beta chain. What it binds is unknown. This record comes from a study of a mutant IDH1 vaccine in newly diagnosed glioma. Using immunoSEQ multiplex PCR, the repertoire was profiled, and TCRdb retains in-frame clones only, with some absent. The table shows around 50,000 clones, with more than 70% occurring only once. This CDR3 comprises 16 residues. The germline V and J ends were trimmed by 3 bases and 0 bases, with 12 bases remaining between them. Per germline, CDR1 MGHRA and CDR2 YSYEKL. Specified time point: week 5, during vaccination. A 20-mer mutant IDH1 peptide at 300 ug was injected subcutaneously with topical imiquimod.

This receptor was identified in a man aged 45 to 65 with glioma. The material sequenced was PBMCs, taken from a glioma patient whose treatment included an IDH1 peptide vaccine. V gene TRBV4-1 combines with J gene TRBJ1-5; possible D gene TRBD1, 5 bases. Here the CDR3 DNA reads TGCGCCAGCAGCCATCCGGCAGGGAATAGCAATCAGCCCCAGCATTTT. Amino acids: CASSHPAGNSNQPQHF.